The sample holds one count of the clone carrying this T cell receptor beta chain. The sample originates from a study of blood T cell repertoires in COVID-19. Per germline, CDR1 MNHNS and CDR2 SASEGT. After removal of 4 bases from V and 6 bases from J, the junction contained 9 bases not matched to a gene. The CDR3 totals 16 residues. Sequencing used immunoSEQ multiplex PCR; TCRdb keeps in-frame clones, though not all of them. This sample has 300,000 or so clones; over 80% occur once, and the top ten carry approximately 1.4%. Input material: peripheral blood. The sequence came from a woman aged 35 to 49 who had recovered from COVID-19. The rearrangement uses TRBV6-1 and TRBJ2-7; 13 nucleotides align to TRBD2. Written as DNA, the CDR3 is TGTGCCAGCAGTGTGACTAGCGGGGGGCCTAACCTCGAGCAGTACTTC. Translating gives CASSVTSGGPNLEQYF.